This note documents a single TCR beta chain sequence. Its antigen is currently unknown. The sample originates from a study of T cells expressing NK-cell markers. Notes on the study in general: Expanded clones of NKG2C+ T cells had an unclear HCMV specificity. The dominant NKG2C+ clonotypes represented about 1.0-8% of CD8+ T cells in 6 or 7 donors.

Reprocessing the 5' RACE reads, TCRdb reports a single entry for every CDR3 protein and omits DNA. This listing includes roughly 420,000 distinct CDR3 sequences. The TCR originated in a woman between 18 and 70 years old in good health. Source material: blood T cells: a sorted CD56 or NKG2C T cell subset, CD4+ or CD8+ T cells, or bulk PBMC T cells (not recorded which).

The CDR3 here is CSASHPGTVNQPQHF. The chain uses TRBV20-1 and TRBJ1-5; the D call of TRBD1 rests on TCRdb alone, since no DNA is present to check it. The CDR3 spans 15 residues. The germline V gene encodes CDR1 DFQATT and CDR2 SNEGSKA (reference sequence).